Included here is one T cell receptor beta chain sequence, with context. As yet, its antigen is unknown. Clones were read by immunoSEQ multiplex PCR, and TCRdb kept only the in-frame ones, dropping some. The table has around 20,000 clones, approximately 62% seen once. The sample comes from a study of radiation and T cells in renal cell carcinoma. Study-wide points: Compared with controls, irradiated tumors showed greater TCR clonality. Irradiated tumors held more dominant CDR3 motifs than control tumors.

Described treatment: treatment-naive control, cytoreductive nephrectomy. Controls were unirradiated tumors from treatment-naive cytoreductive nephrectomy patients. Sequenced control tumors were from fewer than 14 males and a few females, median age about 50. V gave up 3 bases and J gave up 5 bases, with 2 bases separating them. Germline V gives CDR1 SGDLS, CDR2 YYNGEE. This CDR3 spans 10 amino acids. The specimen comprised tumor tissue, sampled from a patient whose treatment was nephrectomy without radiotherapy. J is TRBJ2-5 and V is TRBV9; D remains unclear. The source is a man aged 50-60 years with renal cell carcinoma. The CDR3 here is CASSGETQYF. CDR3 nucleotides: TGTGCCAGCAGCGGGGAGACCCAGTACTTC.